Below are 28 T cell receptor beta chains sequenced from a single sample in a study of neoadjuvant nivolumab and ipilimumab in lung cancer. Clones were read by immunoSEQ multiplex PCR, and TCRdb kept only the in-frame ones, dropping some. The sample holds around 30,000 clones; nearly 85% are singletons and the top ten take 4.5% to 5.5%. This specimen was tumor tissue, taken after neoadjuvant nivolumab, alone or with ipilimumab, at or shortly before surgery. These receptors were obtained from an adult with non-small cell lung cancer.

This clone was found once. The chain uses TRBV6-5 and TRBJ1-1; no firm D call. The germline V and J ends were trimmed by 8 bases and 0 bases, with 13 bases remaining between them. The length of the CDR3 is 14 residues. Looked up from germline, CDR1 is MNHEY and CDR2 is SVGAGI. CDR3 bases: TGTGCCAGCTCTTCGGGGAGGGTGAACACTGAAGCTTTCTTT. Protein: CASSSGRVNTEAFF.

CDR3 sequence (DNA): TGTGCCAGCAGCTTAGCGGGTGGTGGGACAGGGGGCCTCAGCTCTGGAAACACCATATATTTT. It translates to CASSLAGGGTGGLSSGNTIYF. This chain joins TRBV7-2 and TRBJ1-3; TRBD1 agrees at 12 bases. Germline assignment: CDR1 SGHTA and CDR2 FQGNSA. V lost 0 bases to trimming and J lost 0 bases; unmatched junction nucleotides: 12. This CDR3 is built from 21 residues.

The CDR3 DNA sequence: TGTGCCAGCAGTGATTCCGGGGGCTCCTACGAGCAGTACTTC. Translating gives CASSDSGGSYEQYF. J is TRBJ2-7 and V is TRBV25-1, with D tentatively TRBD2 (6 bases). CDR1 and CDR2 from the germline V gene are MGHDK and SYGVNS. The length of the CDR3 is 14 residues. V was pared by 3 bases and J by 0 bases, with 9 bases between.

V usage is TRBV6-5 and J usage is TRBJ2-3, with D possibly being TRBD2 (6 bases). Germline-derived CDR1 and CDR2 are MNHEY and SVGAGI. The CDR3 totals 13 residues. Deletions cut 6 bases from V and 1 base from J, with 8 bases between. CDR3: CASRRDRTDTQYF. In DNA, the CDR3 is TGTGCCAGCAGGCGGGATCGCACAGATACGCAGTATTTT.

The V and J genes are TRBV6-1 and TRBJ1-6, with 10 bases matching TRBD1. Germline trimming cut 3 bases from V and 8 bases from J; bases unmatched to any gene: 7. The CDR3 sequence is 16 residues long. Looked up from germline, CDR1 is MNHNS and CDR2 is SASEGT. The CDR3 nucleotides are TGTGCCAGCAGTGACAAAACCGGGACAGGGGATTCACCCCTCCACTTT. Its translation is CASSDKTGTGDSPLHF.

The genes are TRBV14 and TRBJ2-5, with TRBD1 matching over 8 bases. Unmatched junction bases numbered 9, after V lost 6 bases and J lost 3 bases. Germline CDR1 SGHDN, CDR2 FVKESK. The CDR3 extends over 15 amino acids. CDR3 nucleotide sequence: TGTGCCAGCAGTGGGACAGGACGAGGGAAAGAGACCCAGTACTTC. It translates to CASSGTGRGKETQYF.

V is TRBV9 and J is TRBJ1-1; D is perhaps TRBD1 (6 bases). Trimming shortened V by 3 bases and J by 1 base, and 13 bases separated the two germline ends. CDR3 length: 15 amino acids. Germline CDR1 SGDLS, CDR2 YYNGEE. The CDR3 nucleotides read TGTGCCAGCAGCGCCCGGGGACAAGCGAACACTGAAGCTTTCTTT. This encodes CASSARGQANTEAFF.

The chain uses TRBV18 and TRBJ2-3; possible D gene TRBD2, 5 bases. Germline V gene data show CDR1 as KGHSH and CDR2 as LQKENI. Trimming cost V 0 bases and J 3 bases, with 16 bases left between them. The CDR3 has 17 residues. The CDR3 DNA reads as TGTGCCAGCTCACCACCAGGTCGGGGAGACGGAACAGATACGCAGTATTTT. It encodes CASSPPGRGDGTDTQYF.

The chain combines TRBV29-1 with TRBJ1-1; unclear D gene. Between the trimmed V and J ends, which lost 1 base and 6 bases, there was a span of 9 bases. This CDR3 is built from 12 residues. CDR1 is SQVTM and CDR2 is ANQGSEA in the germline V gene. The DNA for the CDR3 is TGCAGCGTTGAAGGCAGTCGTGCTGAAGCTTTCTTT. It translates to CSVEGSRAEAFF.

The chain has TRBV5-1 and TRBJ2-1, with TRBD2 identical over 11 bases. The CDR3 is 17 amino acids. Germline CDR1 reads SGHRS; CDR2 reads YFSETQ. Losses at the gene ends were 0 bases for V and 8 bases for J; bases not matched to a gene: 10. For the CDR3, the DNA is TGCGCCAGCAGCTTGGGGCTAGCGGGGGGCCTACAGGATGAGCAGTTCTTC. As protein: CASSLGLAGGLQDEQFF.

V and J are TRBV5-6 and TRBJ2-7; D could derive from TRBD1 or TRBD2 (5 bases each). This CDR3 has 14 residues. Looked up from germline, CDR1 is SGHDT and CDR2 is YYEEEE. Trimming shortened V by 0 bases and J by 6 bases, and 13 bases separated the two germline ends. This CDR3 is CASSLGWDPPEQYF. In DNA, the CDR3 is TGTGCCAGCAGCTTGGGTTGGGACCCTCCCGAGCAGTACTTC.

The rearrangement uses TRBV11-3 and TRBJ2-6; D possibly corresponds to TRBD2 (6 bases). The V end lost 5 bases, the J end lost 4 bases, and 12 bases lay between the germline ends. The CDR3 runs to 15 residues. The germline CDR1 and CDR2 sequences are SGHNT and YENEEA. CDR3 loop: CASSPGGSGANVLTF. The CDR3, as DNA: TGTGCCAGCAGCCCCGGGGGATCCGGGGCCAACGTCCTGACTTTC.

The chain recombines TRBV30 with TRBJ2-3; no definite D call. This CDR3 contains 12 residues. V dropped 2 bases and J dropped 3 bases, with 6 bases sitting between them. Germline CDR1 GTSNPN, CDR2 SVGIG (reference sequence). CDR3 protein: CAWSPKTDTQYF. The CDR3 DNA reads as TGTGCCTGGAGTCCCAAAACAGATACGCAGTATTTT.

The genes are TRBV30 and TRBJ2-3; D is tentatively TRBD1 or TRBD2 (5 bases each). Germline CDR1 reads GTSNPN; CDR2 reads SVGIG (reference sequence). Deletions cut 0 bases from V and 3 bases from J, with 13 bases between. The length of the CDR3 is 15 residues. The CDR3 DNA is TGTGCCTGGAGTGTTGGGGGAGATTTAACAGATACGCAGTATTTT. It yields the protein CAWSVGGDLTDTQYF.

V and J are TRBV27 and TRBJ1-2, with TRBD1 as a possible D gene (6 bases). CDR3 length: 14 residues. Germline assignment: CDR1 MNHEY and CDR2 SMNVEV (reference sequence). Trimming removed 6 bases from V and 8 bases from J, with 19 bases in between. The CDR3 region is CASRTVGGIGGYTF. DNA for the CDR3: TGTGCCAGCAGAACCGTAGGGGGGATCGGAGGCTACACCTTC.

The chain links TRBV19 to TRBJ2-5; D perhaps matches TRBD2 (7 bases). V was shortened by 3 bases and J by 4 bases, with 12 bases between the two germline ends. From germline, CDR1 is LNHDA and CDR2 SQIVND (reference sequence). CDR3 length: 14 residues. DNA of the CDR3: TGTGCCAGTAGTATCATGAGGGGGGGAGAGACCCAGTACTTC. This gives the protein CASSIMRGGETQYF.

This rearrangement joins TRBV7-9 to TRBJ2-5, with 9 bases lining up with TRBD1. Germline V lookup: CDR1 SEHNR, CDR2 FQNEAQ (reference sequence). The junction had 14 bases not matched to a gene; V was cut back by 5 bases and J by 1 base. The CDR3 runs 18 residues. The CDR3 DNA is TGTGCCAGCAGCCTGGATAACTGGGGACAGGGTATCCAAGAGACCCAGTACTTC. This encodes CASSLDNWGQGIQETQYF.

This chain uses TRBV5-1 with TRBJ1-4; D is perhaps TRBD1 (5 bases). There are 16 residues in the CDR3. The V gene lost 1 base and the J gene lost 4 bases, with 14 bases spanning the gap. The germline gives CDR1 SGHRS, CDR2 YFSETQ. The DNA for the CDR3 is TGCGCCAGCAGCTTGAATCTGCGACAGCTTAATGAAAAACTGTTTTTT. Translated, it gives CASSLNLRQLNEKLFF.

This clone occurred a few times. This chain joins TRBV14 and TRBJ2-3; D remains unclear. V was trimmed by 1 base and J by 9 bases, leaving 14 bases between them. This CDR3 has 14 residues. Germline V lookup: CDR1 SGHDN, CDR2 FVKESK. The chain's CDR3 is CASSQGSAQGTQYF. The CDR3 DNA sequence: TGTGCCAGCAGCCAAGGCAGCGCACAAGGAACGCAGTATTTT.

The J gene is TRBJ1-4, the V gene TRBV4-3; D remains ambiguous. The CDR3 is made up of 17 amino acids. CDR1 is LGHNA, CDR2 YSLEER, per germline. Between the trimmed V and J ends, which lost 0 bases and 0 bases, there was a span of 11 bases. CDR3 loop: CASSQDEVKATNEKLFF. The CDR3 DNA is TGCGCCAGCAGCCAAGACGAGGTCAAGGCAACTAATGAAAAACTGTTTTTT.

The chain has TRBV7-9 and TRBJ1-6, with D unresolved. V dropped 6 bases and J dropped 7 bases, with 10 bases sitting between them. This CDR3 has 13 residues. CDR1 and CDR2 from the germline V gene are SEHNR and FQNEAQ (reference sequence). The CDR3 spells CASSLLGNSPLHF. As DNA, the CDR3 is TGTGCCAGCAGTTTACTGGGCAATTCACCCCTCCACTTT.

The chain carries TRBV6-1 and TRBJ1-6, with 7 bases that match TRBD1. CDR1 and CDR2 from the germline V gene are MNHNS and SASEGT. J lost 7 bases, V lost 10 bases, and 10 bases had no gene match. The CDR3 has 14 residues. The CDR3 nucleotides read TGTGCCACCCACCGGACAGGCGGGAATTCACCCCTCCACTTT. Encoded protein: CATHRTGGNSPLHF.

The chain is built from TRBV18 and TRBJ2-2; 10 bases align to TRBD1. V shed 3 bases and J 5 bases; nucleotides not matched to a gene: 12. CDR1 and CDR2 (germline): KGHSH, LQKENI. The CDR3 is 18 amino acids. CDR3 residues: CASSPGQGSHGGTGELFF. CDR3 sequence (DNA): TGTGCCAGCTCACCGGGACAGGGGTCCCATGGAGGGACCGGGGAGCTGTTTTTT.

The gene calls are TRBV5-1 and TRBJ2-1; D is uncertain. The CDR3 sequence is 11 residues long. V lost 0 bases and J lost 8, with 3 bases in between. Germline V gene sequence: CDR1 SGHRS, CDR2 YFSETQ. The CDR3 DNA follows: TGCGCCAGCAGCTTGGACTATGAGCAGTTCTTC. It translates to CASSLDYEQFF. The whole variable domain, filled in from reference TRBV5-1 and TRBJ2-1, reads KAGVTQTPRYLIKTRGQQVTLSCSPISGHRSVSWYQQTPGQGLQFLFEYFSETQRNKGNFPGRFSGRQFSNSRSEMNVSTLELGDSALYLCASSLDYEQFFGPGTRLTVL.

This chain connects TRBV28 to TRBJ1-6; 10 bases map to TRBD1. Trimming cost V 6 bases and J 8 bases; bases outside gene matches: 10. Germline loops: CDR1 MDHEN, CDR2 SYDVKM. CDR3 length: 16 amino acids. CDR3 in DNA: TGTGCCAGCAGACCCCGATCTGGGACAGGGGATTCACCCCTCCACTTT. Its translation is CASRPRSGTGDSPLHF.

This CDR3 reads CAWTRGTVTGELFF. The CDR3 DNA sequence: TGTGCCTGGACCCGAGGGACCGTCACCGGGGAGCTGTTTTTT. This sequence joins TRBV30 and TRBJ2-2, with D perhaps matching TRBD1 or TRBD2 (5 bases each). The CDR3 has 14 amino acids. Per the germline V gene, CDR1 is GTSNPN and CDR2 is SVGIG (reference sequence). The V and J ends lost 4 bases and 4 bases respectively, with 13 bases between them.

This chain's CDR3 is CASSSPTYEQYF. CDR3 sequence (DNA): TGCGCCAGCAGCTCACCTACCTACGAGCAGTACTTC. This sequence joins TRBV5-1 and TRBJ2-7; D is unclear. This CDR3 comprises 12 residues. The V end was cut by 3 bases, the J end by 2 bases, with 6 bases between. CDR1 and CDR2 from the germline V gene are SGHRS and YFSETQ.

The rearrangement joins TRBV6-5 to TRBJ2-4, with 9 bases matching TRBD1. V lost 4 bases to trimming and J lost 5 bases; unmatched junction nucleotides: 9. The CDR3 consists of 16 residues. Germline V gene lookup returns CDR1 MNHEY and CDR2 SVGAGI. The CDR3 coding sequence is TGTGCCAGCAGTTCCCCGACAGGGGGATCGGAAAACATTCAGTACTTC. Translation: CASSSPTGGSENIQYF.